This T cell receptor (beta chain) was sequenced for a study of Ad26.COV2.S vaccination and SARS-CoV-2 variants. For the study at large: The vaccine Ad26.COV2.S was put into the muscle once, or twice with 56 days between. Study-wide findings and caveats: Considerable breadth of spike-specific CD8+ and CD4+ T cell responses has reportedly been documented following vaccination. From the TCR breadth and depth analyses, total T cell responses may have been underestimated.

Indicated treatment: some 20 received Ad26.COV2.S at low or high dose, single or two shots; about five received placebo; per-sample allocation not given. Vaccine and placebo recipients were sampled on day 63 after the first injection. Here immunoSEQ multiplex PCR was the method, and the copy in TCRdb shows in-frame clones only, minus some. Here the sample spans about 680,000 clones, 70% to 90% being singletons. This clone turned up a few times. Its antigen is not known. There are 13 residues in the CDR3. Germline CDR1 is ENHRY and CDR2 is SYGVKD. Trimming removed 8 bases from V and 10 bases from J, with 15 bases in between.

Sequenced material: peripheral blood, taken in a trial of Ad26.COV2.S vaccine versus placebo. The receptor was derived from a person between 18 and 60 years old who received the Ad26.COV2.S COVID-19 vaccine or a placebo. V and J are TRBV10-3 and TRBJ1-6; D is unclear. CDR3 sequence (DNA): TGTGCCATCTCTTCGGCCCCGAGGTCACCCCTCCACTTT. Residues: CAISSAPRSPLHF.